One sample yielded the 10 T cell receptor beta chains listed below, sequenced in a study of Graves' ophthalmopathy and Graves' hyperthyroidism. TCR beta CDR3 regions were amplified from RNA transcripts. The authors performed first-round RT-PCR with HTBI primers and then a second-round multiplex PCR. TCRdb called the multiplex PCR reads again in MiXCR, with one record for every CDR3 protein. The sample holds fewer than 650,000 distinct CDR3 sequences; 22% are singletons and the top ten take approximately 7%. Material: peripheral blood. The receptors derive from a woman under 30 with stable Graves' hyperthyroidism. Some clones in this sample may be carry-over from other donors' samples.

This clonotype was counted between two and nine times. The chain joins TRBV11-3 to TRBJ2-5, with D possibly being TRBD2 (6 bases). CDR3 length: 17 amino acids. V lost 1 base, J lost 2 bases, and 17 bases lay in between. CDR1 is SGHNT and CDR2 is YENEEA in the germline V gene. The CDR3 DNA reads TGTGCCAGCAGCTTAGGGCGGGGATCCTCGACACAAGAGACCCAGTACTTC. Translating gives CASSLGRGSSTQETQYF.

The chain combines TRBV9 with TRBJ1-1; D is unclear. V was shortened by 4 bases and J by 7 bases, with 11 bases between the two germline ends. The germline CDR1 and CDR2 sequences are SGDLS and YYNGEE. The CDR3 extends over 12 amino acids. The CDR3 sequence: CASSSREDEAFF. As DNA, the CDR3 is TGTGCCAGCAGCTCCCGAGAGGATGAAGCTTTCTTT.

This clonotype was detected ten times or more. The chain carries TRBV6-1 and TRBJ2-7; D not certain. V was pared by 2 bases and J by 1 base, with 6 bases between. This CDR3 is 13 amino acids long. Germline values: CDR1 MNHNS, CDR2 SASEGT. Here the CDR3 reads CASSEQQSYEQYF. The DNA of the CDR3 is TGTGCCAGCAGTGAACAACAGTCCTACGAGCAGTACTTC.

This clonotype was seen a few times. The gene calls are TRBV30 and TRBJ2-5; 8 bases map to TRBD1. This CDR3 comprises 14 residues. The germline V gene encodes CDR1 GTSNPN and CDR2 SVGIG (reference sequence). Trimming removed 4 bases from V and 4 bases from J; junction bases left unmatched: 8. The CDR3 DNA reads TGTGCCTGGACGCGCGGTCAGGGGGCAGAGACCCAGTACTTC. It translates to CAWTRGQGAETQYF.

This clonotype was found many times. Here the CDR3 DNA reads TGTGCCAGCGGACAGCATAGTCCCTACGAGCAGTACTTC. The encoded protein is CASGQHSPYEQYF. The chain employs TRBV6-1 and TRBJ2-7; maybe TRBD1 (6 bases). In germline, CDR1 is MNHNS, CDR2 SASEGT. V lost 8 bases and J lost 2, with 13 bases in between. The CDR3 runs to 13 residues.

A remark on this clonotype: A much larger clone differs by one base, so this may be a read error. The CDR3 does not close with the conserved phenylalanine or tryptophan, likely indicating a read error. This chain connects TRBV12-3 or TRBV12-4 to TRBJ1-5; D is unresolved. With 5 bases removed from V and 5 bases from J, the gap between germline ends came to 7 bases. The CDR3 is 12 residues long. For the CDR3, the DNA is TGTGCCAGCAGTCGGGGTTATCAGCCCCAGCATGTT. Amino acids: CASSRGYQPQHV.

This clonotype showed up just a few times. The V gene is TRBV12-3 or TRBV12-4, the J gene TRBJ2-7; TRBD2 matches 7 bases. This CDR3 is built from 12 residues. Trimming cost V 8 bases and J 6 bases; bases outside gene matches: 7. The CDR3 DNA reads TGTGCCAGCCCAGAACGCGGGGGCGAGCAGTACTTC. Translating it yields CASPERGGEQYF.

This clonotype was counted many times. The chain is built from TRBV13 and TRBJ1-1; D is uncertain. CDR3 length: 15 amino acids. V shed 7 bases and J shed 1 base, with 16 bases lying between them. CDR1 is PRHDT and CDR2 is FYEKMQ in the germline V gene (reference sequence). The CDR3 loop is CASTLIGRSNTEAFF. The CDR3 region has the DNA TGTGCCAGCACTCTAATAGGACGCTCGAACACTGAAGCTTTCTTT.

The chain links TRBV29-1 to TRBJ2-3; 7 positions agree with TRBD1. CDR3 length: 15 amino acids. Unmatched junction bases numbered 8, after V lost 3 bases and J lost 2 bases. Germline assignment: CDR1 SQVTM and CDR2 ANQGSEA. CDR3 region: CSVEGQTTNTDTQYF. CDR3 DNA sequence: TGCAGCGTTGAGGGACAGACCACTAACACAGATACGCAGTATTTT.

The gene calls are TRBV6-1 and TRBJ1-6; TRBD1 is a possible D gene (6 bases). The CDR3 length is 15 residues. Looked up from germline, CDR1 is MNHNS and CDR2 is SASEGT. V lost 2 bases and J lost 10, with 15 bases in between. The CDR3 DNA follows: TGTGCCAGCAGTGAACTAGGGGGGCGGGGATCACCCCTCCACTTT. The encoded protein is CASSELGGRGSPLHF.